These 13 T cell receptor beta chains came from one sample sequenced in a study of blood T cell repertoires in COVID-19. The method was immunoSEQ multiplex PCR; TCRdb's version includes in-frame clones alone and lacks a portion of them. The sample lists around 240,000 clones; around 83% were seen once. Sample: peripheral blood. These receptor sequences come from a man in his forties with acute or convalescent COVID-19.

CDR3 residues: CASSRGQSIFEAFF. CDR3 DNA sequence: TGTGCCAGCAGCCGGGGACAGAGCATTTTTGAAGCTTTCTTT. The gene calls are TRBV7-6 and TRBJ1-1; 7 bases match TRBD1. The CDR3 covers 14 residues. CDR1 and CDR2 (germline): SGHVS, FNYEAQ. V gave up 5 bases and J gave up 7 bases; unmatched junction bases: 10. Based on the CDR3 plus reference TRBV7-6 and TRBJ1-1, the full variable domain is GAGVSQSPRYKVTKRGQDVALRCDPISGHVSLYWYRQALGQGPEFLTYFNYEAQQDKSGLPNDRFSAERPEGSISTLTIQRTEQRDSAMYRCASSRGQSIFEAFFGQGTRLTVV.

This clone was seen a few times. The chain uses TRBV29-1 and TRBJ1-4; D uncertain. In germline, CDR1 is SQVTM, CDR2 ANQGSEA. The CDR3 contains 11 residues. V lost 7 bases to trimming and J lost 7 bases, with 10 bases between them. CDR3 loop: CSAILVEKLFF. The CDR3 DNA follows: TGCAGCGCCATTTTAGTTGAAAAACTGTTTTTT.

The chain has TRBV11-1 and TRBJ1-1; possible D gene TRBD1, 6 bases. The germline V gene has CDR1 SGHAT and CDR2 FQDESV (reference sequence). Trimming took 2 bases from V and 1 from J, leaving 11 bases between them. The CDR3 runs to 15 residues. CDR3 nucleotides: TGTGCCAGCAGCTTACCGGGACACCCGAACACTGAAGCTTTCTTT. Translating gives CASSLPGHPNTEAFF.

J is TRBJ1-2 and V is TRBV20-1; tentative D call: TRBD1 (5 bases). Germline CDR1 is DFQATT and CDR2 is SNEGSKA (reference sequence). There are 11 residues in the CDR3. The ends were cut back, 5 bases at V and 8 bases at J, with 12 bases in the middle. The CDR3 here is CSAPWGGGYTF. Here the CDR3 DNA reads TGCAGTGCTCCCTGGGGGGGAGGCTACACCTTC.

The V and J genes are TRBV5-1 and TRBJ1-1; unclear D gene. In germline, CDR1 is SGHRS, CDR2 YFSETQ. Trimming pared 1 base from V and 1 base from J, leaving 8 bases between. The CDR3 spans 14 residues. The CDR3 sequence: CASSLSGGNTEAFF. The CDR3 DNA sequence: TGCGCCAGCAGCTTGTCCGGTGGGAACACTGAAGCTTTCTTT.

The chain uses TRBV7-9 and TRBJ2-3; D is unresolved. The V gene's germline CDR1 is SEHNR and CDR2 FQNEAQ (reference sequence). V lost 7 bases and J lost 2, with 13 bases in between. CDR3 length: 14 residues. The CDR3 nucleotides read TGTGCCAGCATTCCTTTCCTTCCCACAGATACGCAGTATTTT. Residues: CASIPFLPTDTQYF.

This clone was detected a few times. A read error may account for a junction end that differs from germline. This chain links TRBV20-1 with TRBJ2-7; 9 bases agree with TRBD2. The CDR3 has 11 amino acids. Germline-derived CDR1 and CDR2 are DFQATT and SNEGSKA (reference sequence). The CDR3 bases are TGCAGTGCTAGAGATAACCAGCGGGGGGACTTC. It specifies CSARDNQRGDF.

This chain uses TRBV5-1 with TRBJ1-1; a possible D gene is TRBD1 (6 bases). Trimming took 2 bases from V and 4 from J, leaving 15 bases between them. CDR1 is SGHRS and CDR2 is YFSETQ in the germline V gene. The CDR3 is 15 residues long. CDR3 coding DNA: TGCGCCAGCAGCTTCGGACAGCCCGGCGGCACTGAAGCTTTCTTT. This sequence encodes CASSFGQPGGTEAFF.

This clone was recorded a few times. This chain uses TRBV29-1 with TRBJ2-1, with 8 bases aligning to TRBD2. Germline lookup yields CDR1 SQVTM and CDR2 ANQGSEA. The V gene end was trimmed by 6 bases and the J gene end by 8 bases; junction bases not matched to a gene: 3. CDR3 length: 11 amino acids. CDR3 sequence reads: CSVSGRDEQFF. The CDR3 DNA sequence: TGCAGCGTATCCGGGAGGGATGAGCAGTTCTTC.

This chain connects TRBV29-1 to TRBJ2-7; 10 bases align to TRBD1. Germline loops: CDR1 SQVTM, CDR2 ANQGSEA. J was trimmed by 5 bases and V by 8 bases; bases with no gene match: 12. The CDR3 totals 14 residues. CDR3 sequence reads: CSYRDRGLMDEQYF. The DNA of the CDR3 is TGCAGCTACCGGGACAGGGGACTTATGGACGAGCAGTACTTC.

J is TRBJ2-3 and V is TRBV7-9; 8 bases are shared with TRBD1. V trimming: 5 bases; J trimming: 6 bases; junction bases outside the gene matches: 7. The CDR3 length is 14 residues. Germline values: CDR1 SEHNR, CDR2 FQNEAQ (reference sequence). The DNA for the CDR3 is TGTGCCAGCAGCCCGGACAGGGAAAGGGATACGCAGTATTTT. This gives the protein CASSPDRERDTQYF.

This chain uses TRBV7-8 with TRBJ2-2; the match to TRBD1 covers 9 bases. The junction had 6 bases not matched to a gene; V was cut back by 5 bases and J by 5 bases. The CDR3 has 15 residues. Germline V gene lookup returns CDR1 SGHVS and CDR2 FQNEAQ. The CDR3 loop is CASSLDRGYTGELFF. DNA of the CDR3: TGTGCCAGCAGCCTTGACAGGGGGTATACCGGGGAGCTGTTTTTT.

V gene TRBV4-1 combines with J gene TRBJ2-7, with a possible D match to TRBD1 (5 bases). Germline V gene sequence: CDR1 MGHRA, CDR2 YSYEKL. CDR3 length: 14 amino acids. With 0 bases removed from V and 6 bases from J, the gap between germline ends came to 12 bases. The CDR3 region is CASSQEVTAPEQYF. As DNA, the CDR3 is TGCGCCAGCAGCCAAGAGGTGACAGCCCCCGAGCAGTACTTC.